The clone carrying this TCR beta chain was found many times. Its antigen is as yet unknown. A read error is likely, as this CDR3 ends without the conserved phenylalanine or tryptophan. The data were obtained in a study of radiotherapy plus CTLA-4 blockade in lung cancer. Points from the study as a whole: Interferon-beta and early blood T cell clone dynamics reportedly predicted response best.

V was shortened by 0 bases and J by 5 bases, with 12 bases between the two germline ends. The CDR3 length is 16 residues. Germline V gives CDR1 SGHDT, CDR2 YYEEEE. Measured with immunoSEQ multiplex PCR; TCRdb has only the in-frame clones, and not every one. The data show tens of thousands of clones, roughly 80% seen once. This receptor was obtained from a human donor with non-small cell lung cancer that progressed on radiotherapy plus ipilimumab. The source was peripheral blood, collected from a patient treated with radiotherapy plus ipilimumab. This chain links TRBV5-6 with TRBJ2-6, with a tentative D call TRBD1 (5 bases). CDR3: CASSLVGQGWANVLTL. CDR3 coding DNA: TGTGCCAGCAGCTTGGTGGGGCAGGGCTGGGCCAACGTCCTGACTCTC.